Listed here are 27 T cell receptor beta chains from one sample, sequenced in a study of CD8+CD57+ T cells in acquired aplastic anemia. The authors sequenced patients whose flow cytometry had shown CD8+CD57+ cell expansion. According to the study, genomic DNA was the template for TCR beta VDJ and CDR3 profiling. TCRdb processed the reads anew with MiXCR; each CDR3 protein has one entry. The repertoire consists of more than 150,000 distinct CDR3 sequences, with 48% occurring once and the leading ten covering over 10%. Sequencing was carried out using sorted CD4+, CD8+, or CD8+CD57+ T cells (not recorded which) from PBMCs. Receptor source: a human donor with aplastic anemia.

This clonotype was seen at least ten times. CDR3 coding DNA: TGCGCCAGCAGTGAAGGGCCGGTGAATTCACCCCTCCACTTT. Its translation is CASSEGPVNSPLHF. The rearrangement uses TRBV10-1 and TRBJ1-6; D gene uncertain. This CDR3 comprises 14 residues. V lost 3 bases and J 7 bases, leaving 10 bases between the germline ends. Germline V gene sequence: CDR1 WNHNN, CDR2 SYGVQD (reference sequence).

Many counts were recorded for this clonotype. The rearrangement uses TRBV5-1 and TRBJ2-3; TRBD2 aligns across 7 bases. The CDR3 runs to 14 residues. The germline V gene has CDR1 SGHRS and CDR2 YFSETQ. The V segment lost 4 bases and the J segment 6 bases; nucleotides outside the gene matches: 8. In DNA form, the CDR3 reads TGCGCCAGCAGCAGCGGGACTCGCGGCGATACGCAGTATTTT. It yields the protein CASSSGTRGDTQYF. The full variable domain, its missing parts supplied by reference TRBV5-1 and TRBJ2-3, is KAGVTQTPRYLIKTRGQQVTLSCSPISGHRSVSWYQQTPGQGLQFLFEYFSETQRNKGNFPGRFSGRQFSNSRSEMNVSTLELGDSALYLCASSSGTRGDTQYFGPGTRLTVL.

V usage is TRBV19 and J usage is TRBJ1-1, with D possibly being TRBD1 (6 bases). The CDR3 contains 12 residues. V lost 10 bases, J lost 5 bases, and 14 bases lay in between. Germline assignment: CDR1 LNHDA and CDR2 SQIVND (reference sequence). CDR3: CATGHWGTEAFF. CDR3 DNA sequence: TGTGCCACGGGACATTGGGGTACTGAAGCTTTCTTT. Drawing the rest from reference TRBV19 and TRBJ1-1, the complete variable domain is DGGITQSPKYLFRKEGQNVTLSCEQNLNHDAMYWYRQDPGQGLRLIYYSQIVNDFQKGDIAEGYSVSREKKESFPLTVTSAQKNPTAFYLCATGHWGTEAFFGQGTRLTVV.

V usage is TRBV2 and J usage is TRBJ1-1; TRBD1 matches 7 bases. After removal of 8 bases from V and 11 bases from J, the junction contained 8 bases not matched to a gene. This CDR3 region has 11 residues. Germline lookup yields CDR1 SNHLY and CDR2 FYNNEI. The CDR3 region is CASPTGVRAFF. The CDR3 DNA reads TGTGCCAGCCCCACAGGGGTCAGGGCTTTCTTT. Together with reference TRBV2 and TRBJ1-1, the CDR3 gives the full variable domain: EPEVTQTPSHQVTQMGQEVILRCVPISNHLYFYWYRQILGQKVEFLVSFYNNEISEKSEIFDDQFSVERPDGSNFTLKIRSTKLEDSAMYFCASPTGVRAFFGQGTRLTVV.

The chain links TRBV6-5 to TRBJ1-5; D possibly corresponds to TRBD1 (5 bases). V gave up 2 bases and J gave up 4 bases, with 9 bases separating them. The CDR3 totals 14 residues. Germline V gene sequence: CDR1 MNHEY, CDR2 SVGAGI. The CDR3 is CASSYGSGNQPQHF. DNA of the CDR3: TGTGCCAGCAGTTACGGGTCAGGGAATCAGCCCCAGCATTTT.

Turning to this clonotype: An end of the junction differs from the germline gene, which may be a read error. The CDR3 DNA is TGTGCCAGTAGTATCAGGGGACAGGAGACCCAATTT. It is translated as CASSIRGQETQF. This chain links TRBV19 with TRBJ1-6; 8 positions agree with TRBD1. The germline gives CDR1 LNHDA, CDR2 SQIVND (reference sequence). The CDR3 is made up of 12 amino acids.

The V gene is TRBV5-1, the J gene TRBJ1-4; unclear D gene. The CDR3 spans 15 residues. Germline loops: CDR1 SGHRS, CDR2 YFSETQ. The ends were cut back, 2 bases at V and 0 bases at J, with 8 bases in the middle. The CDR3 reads CASSFQSATNEKLFF. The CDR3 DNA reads TGCGCCAGCAGCTTTCAATCTGCAACTAATGAAAAACTGTTTTTT.

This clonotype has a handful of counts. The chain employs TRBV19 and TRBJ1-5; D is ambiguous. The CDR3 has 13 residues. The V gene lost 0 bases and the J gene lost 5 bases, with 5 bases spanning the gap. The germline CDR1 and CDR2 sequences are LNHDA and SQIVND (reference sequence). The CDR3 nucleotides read TGTGCCAGTAGTATAGACCCACATCAGCCCCAGCATTTT. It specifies CASSIDPHQPQHF.

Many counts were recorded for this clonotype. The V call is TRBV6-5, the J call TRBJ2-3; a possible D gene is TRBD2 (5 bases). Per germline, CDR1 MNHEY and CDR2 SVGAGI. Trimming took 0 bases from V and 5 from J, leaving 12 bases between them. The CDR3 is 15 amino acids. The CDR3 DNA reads TGTGCCAGCAGTTACTCGAGCCAACGGGGAGATACGCAGTATTTT. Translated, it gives CASSYSSQRGDTQYF.

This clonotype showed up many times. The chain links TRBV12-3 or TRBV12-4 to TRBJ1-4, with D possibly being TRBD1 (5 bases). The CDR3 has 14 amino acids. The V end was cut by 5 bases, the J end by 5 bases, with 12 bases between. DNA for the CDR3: TGTGCCAGCAGTCAGGGAATCCGAAATGAAAAACTGTTTTTT. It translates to CASSQGIRNEKLFF.

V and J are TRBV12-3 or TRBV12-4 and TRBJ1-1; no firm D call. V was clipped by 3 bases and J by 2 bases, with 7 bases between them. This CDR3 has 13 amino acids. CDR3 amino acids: CASSLFRNTEAFF. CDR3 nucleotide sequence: TGTGCCAGCAGTTTGTTTCGAAACACTGAAGCTTTCTTT.

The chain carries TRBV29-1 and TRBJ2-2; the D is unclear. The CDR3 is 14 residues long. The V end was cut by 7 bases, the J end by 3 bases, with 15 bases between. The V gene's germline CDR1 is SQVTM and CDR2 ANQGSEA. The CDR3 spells CSAYHVGDTGELFF. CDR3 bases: TGCAGCGCGTACCACGTAGGAGACACCGGGGAGCTGTTTTTT.

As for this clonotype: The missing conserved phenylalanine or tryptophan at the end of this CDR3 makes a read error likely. CDR3 sequence reads: CASSYSQARSDYEQYS. CDR3 sequence (DNA): TGTGCCAGCAGTTACTCACAGGCCCGATCGGACTACGAGCAGTACTCC. The chain uses TRBV6-5 and TRBJ2-7; D might be TRBD1 (5 bases). In germline, CDR1 is MNHEY, CDR2 SVGAGI. The CDR3 extends over 16 amino acids. The ends were cut back, 0 bases at V and 3 bases at J, with 15 bases in the middle.

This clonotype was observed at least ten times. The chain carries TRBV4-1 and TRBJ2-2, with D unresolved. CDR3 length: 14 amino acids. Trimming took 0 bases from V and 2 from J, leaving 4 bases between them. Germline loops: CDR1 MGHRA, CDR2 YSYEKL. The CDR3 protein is CASSQDVNTGELFF. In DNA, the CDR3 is TGCGCCAGCAGCCAAGATGTTAACACCGGGGAGCTGTTTTTT.

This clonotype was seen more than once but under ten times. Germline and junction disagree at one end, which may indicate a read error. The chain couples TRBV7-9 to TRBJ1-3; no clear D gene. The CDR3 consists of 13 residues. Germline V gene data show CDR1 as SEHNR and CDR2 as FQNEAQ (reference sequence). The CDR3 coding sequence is TGTGCCGGCAGCCAAGCCTCTGGAAACACCATATGTTTT. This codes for CAGSQASGNTICF.

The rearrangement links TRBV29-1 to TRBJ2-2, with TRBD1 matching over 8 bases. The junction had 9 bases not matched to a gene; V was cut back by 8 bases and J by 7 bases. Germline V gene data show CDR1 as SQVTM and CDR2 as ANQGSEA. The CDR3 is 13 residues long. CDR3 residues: CSTRTGRDGELFF. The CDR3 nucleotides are TGCAGCACCAGGACAGGGCGGGACGGGGAGCTGTTTTTT.

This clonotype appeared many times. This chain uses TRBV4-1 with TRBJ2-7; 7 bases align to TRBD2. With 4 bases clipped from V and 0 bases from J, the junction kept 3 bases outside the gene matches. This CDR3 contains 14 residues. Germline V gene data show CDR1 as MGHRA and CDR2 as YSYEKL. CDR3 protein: CASSPGLSSYEQYF. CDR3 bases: TGCGCCAGCAGCCCGGGACTAAGCTCCTACGAGCAGTACTTC.

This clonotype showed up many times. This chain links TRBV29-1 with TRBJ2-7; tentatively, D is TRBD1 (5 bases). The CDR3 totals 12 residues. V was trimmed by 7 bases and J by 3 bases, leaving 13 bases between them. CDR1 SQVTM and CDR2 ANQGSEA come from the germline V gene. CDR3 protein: CSAETDDYEQYF. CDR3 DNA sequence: TGCAGCGCTGAGACAGATGACTACGAGCAGTACTTC.

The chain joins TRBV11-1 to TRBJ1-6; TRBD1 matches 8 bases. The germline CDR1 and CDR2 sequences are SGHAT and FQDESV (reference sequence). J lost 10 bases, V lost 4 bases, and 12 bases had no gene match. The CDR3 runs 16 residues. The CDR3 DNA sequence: TGTGCCAGCAGCTCCCGCCTCGGACAGGGAGGGTCACCCCTCCACTTT. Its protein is CASSSRLGQGGSPLHF.

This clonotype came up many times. DNA of the CDR3: TGCAGTGCTAGAGGGGGGTCGGAGGGGGACTATGGCTACACCTTC. Protein sequence: CSARGGSEGDYGYTF. The chain employs TRBV20-1 and TRBJ1-2; a possible D gene is TRBD1 (6 bases). The CDR3 is made up of 15 amino acids. Trimming took 1 base from V and 3 from J, leaving 15 bases between them. Germline CDR1 DFQATT, CDR2 SNEGSKA (reference sequence).

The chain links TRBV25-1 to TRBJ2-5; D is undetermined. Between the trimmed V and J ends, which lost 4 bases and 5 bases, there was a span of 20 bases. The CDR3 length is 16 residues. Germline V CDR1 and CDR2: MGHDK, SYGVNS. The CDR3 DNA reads TGTGCCAGCAGTGCTAGTCCTAGATCGGTGTGGGAGACCCAGTACTTC. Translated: CASSASPRSVWETQYF.

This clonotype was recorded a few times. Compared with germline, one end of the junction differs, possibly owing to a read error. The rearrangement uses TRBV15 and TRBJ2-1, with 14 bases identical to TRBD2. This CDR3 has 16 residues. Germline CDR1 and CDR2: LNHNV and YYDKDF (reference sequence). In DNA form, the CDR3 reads TGTGCCACCAGCAGAGATCCTGGGACTAGCGGGGGCCCAACAATCTTC. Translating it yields CATSRDPGTSGGPTIF.

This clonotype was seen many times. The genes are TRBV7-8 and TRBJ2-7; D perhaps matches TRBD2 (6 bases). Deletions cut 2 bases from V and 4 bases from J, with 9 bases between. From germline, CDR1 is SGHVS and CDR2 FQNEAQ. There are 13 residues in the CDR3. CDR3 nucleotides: TGTGCCAGCAGCTTACGTGGGACTTACGAGCAGTACTTC. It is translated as CASSLRGTYEQYF.

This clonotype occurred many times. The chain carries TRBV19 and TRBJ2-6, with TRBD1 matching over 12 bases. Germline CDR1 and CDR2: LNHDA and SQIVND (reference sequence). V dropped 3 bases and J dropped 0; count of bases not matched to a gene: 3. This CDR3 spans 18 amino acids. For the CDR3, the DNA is TGTGCCAGTAGTATGAAGGGACAGGGGGCCTCTGGGGCCAACGTCCTGACTTTC. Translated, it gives CASSMKGQGASGANVLTF. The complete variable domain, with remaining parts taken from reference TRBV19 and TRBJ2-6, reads DGGITQSPKYLFRKEGQNVTLSCEQNLNHDAMYWYRQDPGQGLRLIYYSQIVNDFQKGDIAEGYSVSREKKESFPLTVTSAQKNPTAFYLCASSMKGQGASGANVLTFGAGSRLTVL.

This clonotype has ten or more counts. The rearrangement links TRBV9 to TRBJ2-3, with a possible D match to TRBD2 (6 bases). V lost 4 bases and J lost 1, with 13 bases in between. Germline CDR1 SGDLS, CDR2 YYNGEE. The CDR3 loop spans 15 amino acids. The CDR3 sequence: CASSPPGGGTDTQYF. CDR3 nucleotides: TGTGCCAGCAGCCCGCCAGGCGGGGGCACAGATACGCAGTATTTT.

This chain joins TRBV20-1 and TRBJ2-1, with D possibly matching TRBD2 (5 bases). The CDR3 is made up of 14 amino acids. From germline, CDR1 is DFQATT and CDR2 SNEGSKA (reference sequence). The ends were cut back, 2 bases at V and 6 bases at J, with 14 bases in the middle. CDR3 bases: TGCAGTGCTAGAATAACAAGGGAGCGCAATGAGCAGTTCTTC. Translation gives CSARITRERNEQFF.

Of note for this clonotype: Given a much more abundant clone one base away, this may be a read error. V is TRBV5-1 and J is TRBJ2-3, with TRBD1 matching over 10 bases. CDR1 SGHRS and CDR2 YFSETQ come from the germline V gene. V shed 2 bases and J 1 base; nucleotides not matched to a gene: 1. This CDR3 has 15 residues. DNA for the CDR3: TGCGCCAGCAGCTTCGGGACAGGGGGCACAGATACGCAGTATTTT. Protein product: CASSFGTGGTDTQYF. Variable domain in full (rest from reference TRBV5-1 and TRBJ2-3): KAGVTQTPRYLIKTRGQQVTLSCSPISGHRSVSWYQQTPGQGLQFLFEYFSETQRNKGNFPGRFSGRQFSNSRSEMNVSTLELGDSALYLCASSFGTGGTDTQYFGPGTRLTVL.